Listed here is a single T cell receptor (beta chain). Its antigen remains unknown. This may come from a read error, since a much larger clone is one base off. These data belong to a study of blood T cells in healthy people across ages. Study-wide results and caveats: Unknown donor CMV status possibly confounded expanded clonotype changes. Age advanced and TCR beta diversity per million T cells fell, roughly linearly. Diversity estimated from one million T cells was considered an underestimate. Naive and antigen-experienced cells could not be conclusively compared, given unsorted PBMCs.

The CDR3 has 15 amino acids. V trimming: 5 bases; J trimming: 3 bases; junction bases outside the gene matches: 6. Together with a sample-barcoded 5' primer, a J-beta primer mix was included in a second PCR lasting roughly 6 to 12 cycles. MiXCR, applied by TCRdb to the 5' RACE reads, yields one record per CDR3 protein. The repertoire holds roughly 1,500,000 distinct CDR3 sequences, with 42% as singletons. This receptor was taken from a woman under 30 in good health. The specimen was blood. The V and J genes are TRBV12-3 or TRBV12-4 and TRBJ2-7, with TRBD2 matching over 11 bases. Here the CDR3 reads CASSLGLAGCYEQYF. CDR3 bases: TGTGCCAGCAGTCTCGGACTAGCGGGCTGCTACGAGCAGTACTTC.